This record looks at one T cell receptor beta chain sequence and its context. Only one count was recorded for this clone. The antigen it recognizes is unknown. No clone much larger than this one lies a single base away; base qualities are absent. Donors were healthy HIV-negative adults with no recently reported acute infections or vaccinations. Every donor was a Caucasian adult living in Nashville, Tennessee, USA. CD4+ T cells were enriched by magnetic negative selection; naive cells were then positively selected on CD45RA, and the negative fraction formed the memory subset. After blood collection by leukapheresis, PBMCs were isolated using Ficoll-Histopaque density gradient centrifugation and then cryopreserved in the vapor phase of liquid nitrogen. Purity and quantity of every magnetically sorted T cell population were checked by analytical flow cytometry. Genomic DNA was isolated from each sorted fraction and quantified by UV absorbance on a Nanodrop 2000c.

This sample is part of a study of shared clonotypes between healthy human individuals (dated by TCRdb to the early 2020s). For context, the study as a whole: A couple of women and a few men aged 18 to 49 years were included in the cohort. For each donor, CD4 naive and CD4 memory were each run on three plates, CD8 naive on two plates, and CD8 memory on one plate. Blood TCR repertoires of a handful of healthy adults were deeply sequenced to estimate repertoire size and the extent of clonotype sharing between individuals. Different laboratories and diverse techniques were used to prepare libraries and sequence TCR repertoires, to increase sequencing depth and limit assay-specific biases. Per donor, leukapheresis produced somewhere between about 0.9 and 9.5 billion PBMCs. Points the paper makes about the study in general: Naive subsets generally had larger estimated clonotype richness than memory subsets did. Because the study included a small number of donors, the genetic and exposure-history diversity represented was limited. Pairwise subsampling led to the expectation that sequencing depth would affect the degree of clonotype sharing among donors. Even with the large sequencing depth, rarefaction of the sorted-subset datasets indicated that sequencing was incomplete. About 5% of naive CD4, 3.5% of naive CD8, 2.3% of memory CD4, and more than 0.35% of memory CD8 clonotypes were shared across a few donors. Clonotypes shared by all four sorted-subset donors showed higher generation probabilities than non-shared clonotypes. Only blood was sampled, and tissue TCR repertoires likely differ from those in blood.

TCR CDR3 regions were amplified from genomic DNA by multiplex PCR using the deep immunoSEQ assay. Genomic DNA extracted from each cell subset was distributed evenly over all wells of several immunoSEQ 96-well plates, and each plate served as one replicate. For sorted subsets, approximately 0.2 ug of genomic DNA, equivalent to around 29,000 T cell genomes, went into each replicate PCR. Purified libraries were measured with a Qubit 3.0 fluorometer, size-checked on a Bioanalyzer 2100, and measured again with the KAPA Library Quantification kit. Every immunoSEQ 96-well plate was sequenced on a dedicated single-read 150-cycle Illumina NextSeq 550 flow cell. The authors' pipeline ran thus. The immunoSEQ output contained only junctional sequences without quality scores, so filtering could not match that applied to full-length reads. To assign V/J genes and CDR3, sequences were annotated using PyIR, a Python wrapper for IgBLAST v1.9, with IMGT germline references. Reads were removed for weak V/J assignments (E-value above 1e-6), missing CDR3, stop codons, out-of-frame junctions, or ambiguous translated residues. V3J clonotypes were defined as sequences sharing the same inferred V gene, J gene, and CDR3 amino acid sequence. To compute the percentage overlap between repertoires, the number of shared unique clonotypes was divided by the size of the smaller repertoire. Richness of each repertoire was evaluated using RTK rarefaction, the Chao1 estimator, and Recon v2.1 estimates of unobserved clonotypes. Generation probabilities were computed with OLGA for all TCRbeta clonotypes obtained by the gDNA method from several donors. TCRdb obtained this table from immuneACCESS and retained in-frame rearrangements with V and J assigned. These tables miss some clones; where compared with another copy, unresolved V genes account for less than half of the shortfall, and the remainder is unexplained. V, J and clone size are those of that table, while D and trimming were read from the DNA. Present in this sample are more than 500,000 clones, about 96% of which were seen just once. About 0.06% of the sample comes from the top ten.

For CDR1 and CDR2, the germline V gene lists SGHVS and FQNEAQ. V and J are truncated by 2 bases and 4 bases respectively, leaving an intervening sequence of 11 bases. The CDR3 starts with the cysteine, ends with the phenylalanine, and has 14 residues. The read is trimmed to its CDR3 DNA, 42 bases read in frame from base 1. The source is a woman in her thirties in good health. The specimen sequenced was naive CD4+ T cells sorted from blood. In light of the paper, this sample's cell subset or site label describes: CD45RA+ positively selected. The rearrangement combines TRBV7-8 with TRBJ1-1, and the D gene may be TRBD1, 6 bases matching. The DNA sequence is as follows: TGTGCCAGCAGCTTATCAGGGGAGGCCACTGAAGCTTTCTTT. Its protein product is CASSLSGEATEAFF.